This passage covers 15 T cell receptor beta chains from one sample sequenced in a study of shared clonotypes between healthy human individuals (dated by TCRdb to 2018 to 2021). The library was obtained by the immunoSEQ multiplex PCR assay. This is the immuneACCESS table as TCRdb keeps it, with only in-frame sequences that have V and J called. A part of the clones is gone; compared with another copy, unresolved V genes explain less than half, and the rest is unexplained. The sample table shows approximately 1,500,000 clones, and about 98% are seen once. The ten largest clones add up to about 0.4% of the sample. Sequencing input: naive CD4+ T cells sorted from blood. In the paper's terms, the cell subset or site label means: CD45RA+ positively selected. These receptors all stem from a man aged 25 to 40 in good health.

The chain carries TRBV9 and TRBJ2-2; D is undetermined. The CDR3 covers 14 residues. Between the trimmed V and J ends, which lost 3 bases and 3 bases, there was a span of 9 bases. Germline V gives CDR1 SGDLS, CDR2 YYNGEE. The CDR3 DNA reads TGTGCCAGCAGCGCTAGGTCGTACACCGGGGAGCTGTTTTTT. Translation gives CASSARSYTGELFF.

V is TRBV18 and J is TRBJ1-4, with D possibly matching TRBD1 (6 bases). V gave up 3 bases and J gave up 8 bases, with 22 bases separating them. The CDR3 has 17 residues. Germline loops: CDR1 KGHSH, CDR2 LQKENI. The CDR3 sequence is CASSPLGTPGRYEKLFF. Written as DNA, the CDR3 is TGTGCCAGCTCACCCCTAGGGACACCCGGTAGATACGAAAAACTGTTTTTT.

This clone was seen once. The chain is built from TRBV6-1 and TRBJ2-1; D unclear. The length of the CDR3 is 10 residues. The V gene lost 7 bases and the J gene lost 7 bases, with 5 bases spanning the gap. Germline V CDR1 and CDR2: MNHNS, SASEGT. The DNA for the CDR3 is TGTGCCAGCAATATTAATGAGCAGTTCTTC. Its translation is CASNINEQFF.

The chain employs TRBV19 and TRBJ2-4, with 8 bases aligning to TRBD2. This CDR3 contains 18 residues. Losses at the gene ends were 3 bases for V and 0 bases for J; bases not matched to a gene: 10. Germline V CDR1 and CDR2: LNHDA, SQIVND (reference sequence). The CDR3 loop is CASSITAGVLLAKNIQYF. The CDR3 DNA follows: TGTGCCAGTAGTATTACAGCGGGGGTACTGCTAGCCAAAAACATTCAGTACTTC.

The rearrangement links TRBV15 to TRBJ2-1; TRBD1 or TRBD2 may be the D gene (5 bases each). Germline V gene lookup returns CDR1 LNHNV and CDR2 YYDKDF (reference sequence). This CDR3 has 15 amino acids. Trimming cost V 1 base and J 7 bases, with 14 bases left between them. CDR3 region: CATSRGEGEGNEQFF. The CDR3 DNA is TGTGCCACCAGCAGAGGCGAGGGAGAGGGGAATGAGCAGTTCTTC.

Here the CDR3 DNA reads TGTGCCAGCAAAGGGACAGGGGGCTTGAACACTGAAGCTTTCTTT. Its translation is CASKGTGGLNTEAFF. The chain employs TRBV18 and TRBJ1-1; 12 bases are a match to TRBD1. The CDR3 totals 15 residues. V dropped 8 bases and J dropped 0; count of bases not matched to a gene: 4. Looked up from germline, CDR1 is KGHSH and CDR2 is LQKENI.

The gene calls are TRBV6-1 and TRBJ2-4, with a tentative D call TRBD1 (5 bases). V shed 8 bases and J shed 7 bases, with 9 bases lying between them. The CDR3 is 11 residues long. CDR1 MNHNS and CDR2 SASEGT come from the germline V gene. Here the CDR3 reads CASAPGNIQYF. The CDR3 DNA reads as TGTGCCAGCGCCCCAGGGAACATTCAGTACTTC.

The chain has TRBV10-2 and TRBJ1-2, with 7 bases that match TRBD1. Germline V gene data show CDR1 as WSHSY and CDR2 as SAAADI. J lost 1 base, V lost 6 bases, and 8 bases had no gene match. CDR3 length: 15 amino acids. The CDR3 DNA reads TGCGCCAGCAGAGATTCGGGACAGTTTAACTATGGCTACACCTTC. This gives the protein CASRDSGQFNYGYTF.

This chain links TRBV28 with TRBJ2-6; possibly TRBD1 for D (6 bases). The CDR3 covers 17 residues. Germline V gives CDR1 MDHEN, CDR2 SYDVKM. The V gene lost 8 bases and the J gene lost 1 base, with 18 bases spanning the gap. In nucleotides, the CDR3 is TGTGCCAGCCAGTCTGGGGGCGGCCTATCTGGGGCCAACGTCCTGACTTTC. It codes for CASQSGGGLSGANVLTF. The complete variable domain, with remaining parts taken from reference TRBV28 and TRBJ2-6, reads DVKVTQSSRYLVKRTGEKVFLECVQDMDHENMFWYRQDPGLGLRLIYFSYDVKMKEKGDIPEGYSVSREKKERFSLILESASTNQTSMYLCASQSGGGLSGANVLTFGAGSRLTVL.

This clone appeared a single time. This same CDR3 is encoded by further DNA sequences in the sample. The chain joins TRBV5-1 to TRBJ2-1; the match to TRBD1 covers 9 bases. CDR1 and CDR2 from the germline V gene are SGHRS and YFSETQ. CDR3 length: 15 residues. The ends lost 3 bases at V and 3 bases at J; junction bases unmatched: 4. CDR3 DNA: TGCGCCAGCAGCTCAACAGGGGGCGACTACAATGAGCAGTTCTTC. Translated, it gives CASSSTGGDYNEQFF.

The gene calls are TRBV5-4 and TRBJ1-1; 8 bases map to TRBD1. This CDR3 comprises 15 residues. Losses at the gene ends were 3 bases for V and 1 base for J; bases not matched to a gene: 5. CDR1 and CDR2 (germline): SGHNT, YYREEE (reference sequence). This CDR3 reads CASSSQTGANTEAFF. The CDR3 DNA reads as TGTGCCAGCAGCTCCCAGACAGGGGCGAACACTGAAGCTTTCTTT.

This chain connects TRBV28 to TRBJ2-1, with D hard to call. V lost 7 bases, J lost 6 bases, and 13 bases lay in between. The CDR3 loop spans 13 amino acids. Germline V CDR1 and CDR2: MDHEN, SYDVKM. In DNA form, the CDR3 reads TGTGCCAGCAAGGCCCCGGACGGCAATGAGCAGTTCTTC. Translated, it gives CASKAPDGNEQFF.

The chain has TRBV2 and TRBJ1-5; no clear D. Trimming shortened V by 2 bases and J by 0 bases, and 8 bases separated the two germline ends. The CDR3 has 15 residues. Germline V gives CDR1 SNHLY, CDR2 FYNNEI. CDR3 in DNA: TGTGCCAGCAGTGAACCTGATCGTAGCAATCAGCCCCAGCATTTT. Translated: CASSEPDRSNQPQHF. Full variable domain (rest looked up from reference TRBV2 and TRBJ1-5): EPEVTQTPSHQVTQMGQEVILRCVPISNHLYFYWYRQILGQKVEFLVSFYNNEISEKSEIFDDQFSVERPDGSNFTLKIRSTKLEDSAMYFCASSEPDRSNQPQHFGDGTRLSIL.

The V call is TRBV11-2, the J call TRBJ1-5, with D uncertain. CDR3 size: 13 residues. Trimming shortened V by 1 base and J by 11 bases, and 12 bases separated the two germline ends. The germline V gene has CDR1 SGHAT and CDR2 FQNNGV. The CDR3 reads CASSLAPNRAQHF. Here the CDR3 DNA reads TGTGCCAGCAGCTTAGCCCCCAATCGGGCCCAGCATTTT.

The rearrangement joins TRBV6-5 to TRBJ2-5; possible D gene TRBD2, 6 bases. The CDR3 contains 11 residues. Germline-derived CDR1 and CDR2 are MNHEY and SVGAGI. The germline V and J ends were trimmed by 8 bases and 7 bases, with 11 bases remaining between them. The CDR3 reads CASGNGGTQYF. The CDR3, as DNA: TGTGCCAGCGGAAACGGGGGGACCCAGTACTTC.